These 29 T cell receptor beta chains were sequenced from one sample in a study of T cells after yellow fever vaccination. TCRdb redid the calling of the 5' RACE reads with MiXCR, one entry per CDR3 protein. The table includes roughly 500,000 distinct CDR3 sequences, roughly a fifth detected once. The specimen was PBMCs, collected 15 days after the yellow fever booster vaccination. Receptor source: a man aged 25 to 40 who received the YFV17D yellow fever vaccine.

Written as DNA, the CDR3 is TGTGCCAGCAGCCGAGGAAAGACAGGGGTACACCAAGAGACCCAGTACTTC. It is translated as CASSRGKTGVHQETQYF. The rearrangement uses TRBV14 and TRBJ2-5; 8 positions match TRBD1. In germline, CDR1 is SGHDN, CDR2 FVKESK. This CDR3 comprises 17 residues. With 4 bases clipped from V and 0 bases from J, the junction kept 10 bases outside the gene matches.

V and J are TRBV25-1 and TRBJ2-7, with no clear D. Trimming left V 5 bases short and J 0 bases short, with 8 bases between. This CDR3 has 13 amino acids. Germline V gene sequence: CDR1 MGHDK, CDR2 SYGVNS. CDR3 sequence (DNA): TGTGCCAGCAGTCAATCTCACTCCTACGAGCAGTACTTC. Amino acid sequence: CASSQSHSYEQYF.

The chain recombines TRBV6-5 with TRBJ2-7, with 7 bases identical to TRBD2. CDR1 is MNHEY, CDR2 SVGAGI, per germline. The CDR3 runs 19 residues. J was trimmed by 0 bases and V by 0 bases; bases with no gene match: 14. CDR3 region: CASSYSISRGIAYSYEQYF. The CDR3 region has the DNA TGTGCCAGCAGTTACTCGATATCGCGGGGGATAGCGTACTCCTACGAGCAGTACTTC.

The chain links TRBV27 to TRBJ1-2, with 11 nucleotides matching TRBD1. Germline V gives CDR1 MNHEY, CDR2 SMNVEV (reference sequence). The V segment lost 2 bases and the J segment 4 bases; nucleotides outside the gene matches: 3. The CDR3 runs 15 residues. The CDR3 DNA reads TGTGCCAGCAGTTTAGGAGGACAGGGGGCCTATGGCTACACCTTC. Its translation is CASSLGGQGAYGYTF.

In this sample, this clonotype turned up a few times. Here the CDR3 DNA reads TGTGCCAGCAGCTTATTGGCGGGAGTTTCAGATACGCAGTATTTT. Encoded protein: CASSLLAGVSDTQYF. The chain has TRBV7-2 and TRBJ2-3, with 7 bases that match TRBD2. In germline, CDR1 is SGHTA, CDR2 FQGNSA. The CDR3 spans 15 residues. V was clipped by 2 bases and J by 4 bases; unmatched bases: 6.

This clonotype was seen a handful of times. The chain has TRBV2 and TRBJ2-5; D perhaps matches TRBD1 (6 bases). Germline values: CDR1 SNHLY, CDR2 FYNNEI. Trimming removed 9 bases from V and 5 bases from J, with 22 bases in between. The CDR3 spans 15 residues. The CDR3 sequence is CAREFRIRGIETQYF. The CDR3 nucleotides are TGTGCCAGAGAGTTTAGGATCAGGGGAATCGAGACCCAGTACTTC.

The chain recombines TRBV20-1 with TRBJ2-3, with D tentatively TRBD2 (5 bases). Germline loops: CDR1 DFQATT, CDR2 SNEGSKA (reference sequence). Between the trimmed V and J ends, which lost 3 bases and 1 base, there was a span of 14 bases. CDR3 length equals 15 residues. The CDR3 DNA sequence: TGCAGTGCTAGTAGTCCTCTAGCACGCACAGATACGCAGTATTTT. Translation gives CSASSPLARTDTQYF.

The chain uses TRBV5-1 and TRBJ2-7; a possible D gene is TRBD2 (6 bases). The CDR3 has 12 amino acids. The V gene's germline CDR1 is SGHRS and CDR2 YFSETQ. The V gene lost 1 base and the J gene lost 7 bases, with 9 bases spanning the gap. CDR3 loop: CASSLLGGEQYF. In DNA form, the CDR3 reads TGCGCCAGCAGCTTGTTGGGGGGTGAGCAGTACTTC.

This chain uses TRBV30 with TRBJ2-6; D is possibly TRBD1 or TRBD2 (5 bases each). CDR3 size: 14 residues. V dropped 5 bases and J dropped 5 bases, with 13 bases sitting between them. CDR1 and CDR2 (germline): GTSNPN, SVGIG (reference sequence). CDR3 in amino acids: CAWGIWGRANVLTF. In nucleotides, the CDR3 is TGTGCCTGGGGGATATGGGGGAGGGCCAACGTCCTGACTTTC.

The CDR3 coding sequence is TGTGCCAGCAGTTACTCCCTAGGACCTCGAGAGACCCAGTACTTC. It yields the protein CASSYSLGPRETQYF. The genes are TRBV6-5 and TRBJ2-5; D gene unclear. V lost 0 bases to trimming and J lost 4 bases, with 12 bases between them. Looked up from germline, CDR1 is MNHEY and CDR2 is SVGAGI. The CDR3 spans 15 residues.

This chain links TRBV5-8 with TRBJ2-1; 8 bases are a match to TRBD2. Germline V gene sequence: CDR1 SGHTS, CDR2 YDEGEE. The junction had 11 bases not matched to a gene; V was cut back by 0 bases and J by 12 bases. This CDR3 comprises 15 residues. The CDR3 is CASSLAVSGTFSQFF. CDR3 nucleotides: TGTGCCAGCAGCTTGGCCGTTAGCGGGACTTTCTCGCAGTTCTTC.

There are a few counts of this clonotype. The chain carries TRBV7-4 and TRBJ2-2; 8 nucleotides match TRBD2. This CDR3 is 17 amino acids long. J lost 4 bases, V lost 0 bases, and 7 bases had no gene match. Germline V CDR1 and CDR2: SGHVT, SQSDAQ. For the CDR3, the DNA is TGTGCCAGCAGCTTAGCCTCCGGGACTAGGGGCACCGGGGAGCTGTTTTTT. Its translation: CASSLASGTRGTGELFF. Full variable domain (remainder filled in from reference TRBV7-4 and TRBJ2-2): GAGVSQSPRYKVAKRGRDVALRCDSISGHVTLYWYRQTLGQGSEVLTYSQSDAQRDKSGRPSGRFSAERPERSVSTLKIQRTEQGDSAVYLCASSLASGTRGTGELFFGEGSRLTVL.

This chain links TRBV21-1 with TRBJ2-5; the table's D call of TRBD2 was not tested on the DNA. TRBV21-1 has pseudogene status. The CDR3 runs 13 residues. The CDR3 spells CASSKLVLETQYF. Here the CDR3 DNA reads TGTGCCAGCAGCAAACTAGTTTTGGAGACCCAGTACTTC.

This clonotype was seen a few times. The chain combines TRBV5-1 with TRBJ2-5, with TRBD1 identical over 8 bases. CDR1 is SGHRS, CDR2 YFSETQ, per germline. J gave up 0 bases and V 4 bases, and 5 bases lay outside the gene matches. This CDR3 is 15 amino acids long. The CDR3 DNA follows: TGCGCCAGCAGCCTCGGACAGGGCGACCAAGAGACCCAGTACTTC. Protein sequence: CASSLGQGDQETQYF.

This clonotype was recorded a few times. The chain carries TRBV29-1 and TRBJ2-4; 8 nucleotides line up with TRBD2. V was clipped by 2 bases and J by 2 bases; unmatched bases: 2. The CDR3 is made up of 14 amino acids. Germline V gives CDR1 SQVTM, CDR2 ANQGSEA. The DNA of the CDR3 is TGCAGCGTTGAAACTAGCGGTTCCAAAAACATTCAGTACTTC. Translated: CSVETSGSKNIQYF.

J is TRBJ2-7 and V is TRBV5-1, with D possibly TRBD2 on 6 matching bases. Trimming removed 5 bases from V and 3 bases from J, with 18 bases in between. The CDR3 spans 15 residues. The germline V gene has CDR1 SGHRS and CDR2 YFSETQ. CDR3 protein: CASRPTSGTYYEQYF. DNA for the CDR3: TGCGCCAGCAGACCTACGTCCGGGACTTACTACGAGCAGTACTTC. Variable domain in full (rest from reference TRBV5-1 and TRBJ2-7): KAGVTQTPRYLIKTRGQQVTLSCSPISGHRSVSWYQQTPGQGLQFLFEYFSETQRNKGNFPGRFSGRQFSNSRSEMNVSTLELGDSALYLCASRPTSGTYYEQYFGPGTRLTVT.

The V and J genes are TRBV7-9 and TRBJ2-5, with 13 positions matching TRBD2. The V gene end was trimmed by 7 bases and the J gene end by 4 bases; junction bases not matched to a gene: 3. CDR1 is SEHNR, CDR2 FQNEAQ, per germline (reference sequence). There are 14 residues in the CDR3. CDR3 DNA sequence: TGTGCCAGCACCGGGACTAGCGGGATAGAGACCCAGTACTTC. Translated: CASTGTSGIETQYF.

A remark on this clonotype: This clone may be a read error of a much larger clone one base away. The chain uses TRBV15 and TRBJ2-5, with no clear D. Germline V gene lookup returns CDR1 LNHNV and CDR2 YYDKDF (reference sequence). The V end was cut by 4 bases, the J end by 0 bases, with 3 bases between. The CDR3 loop spans 12 amino acids. The CDR3 here is CATSIHQETQYF. CDR3 DNA sequence: TGTGCCACCAGCATTCACCAAGAGACCCAGTACTTC.

This clonotype was counted a few times. The chain couples TRBV6-1 to TRBJ2-3, with 7 nucleotides matching TRBD2. This CDR3 is built from 16 residues. The J segment lost 0 bases and the V segment lost 6 bases, leaving 9 bases of the junction unmatched. The germline CDR1 and CDR2 sequences are MNHNS and SASEGT. CDR3 region: CASSRRGSGSTDTQYF. The CDR3 bases are TGTGCCAGCAGCCGCCGGGGTAGCGGGAGCACAGATACGCAGTATTTT.

The chain uses TRBV20-1 and TRBJ2-5; the D gene could be TRBD1 or TRBD2 (6 bases each). The CDR3 runs to 14 residues. The germline gives CDR1 DFQATT, CDR2 SNEGSKA (reference sequence). The V gene lost 2 bases and the J gene lost 2 bases, with 12 bases spanning the gap. CDR3 in amino acids: CSARHGGEQETQYF. CDR3 coding DNA: TGCAGTGCTAGACACGGGGGCGAACAAGAGACCCAGTACTTC.

This clonotype was found a few times. V usage is TRBV12-3 or TRBV12-4 and J usage is TRBJ1-2; 7 bases are shared with TRBD1. The CDR3 totals 15 residues. With V trimmed by 1 base and J by 2 bases, 4 bases remained unmatched. The CDR3 bases are TGTGCCAGCAGTTTAGGAGGGGGCGCGAACTATGGCTACACCTTC. Protein product: CASSLGGGANYGYTF.

This clonotype was detected only a few times. CDR3: CASSQMYGTDTQYF. CDR3 sequence (DNA): TGTGCCAGCAGCCAAATGTACGGCACAGATACGCAGTATTTT. The J gene is TRBJ2-3, the V gene TRBV3-1; D is ambiguous. V was shortened by 2 bases and J by 1 base, with 7 bases between the two germline ends. Germline V lookup: CDR1 LGHDT, CDR2 YNNKEL (reference sequence). The length of the CDR3 is 14 residues.

The CDR3 coding sequence is TGCAGTGCTAGAGATCTGGGAAGGGACTATGGCTACACCTTC. Protein sequence: CSARDLGRDYGYTF. The chain couples TRBV20-1 to TRBJ1-2; no clear D gene. Germline values: CDR1 DFQATT, CDR2 SNEGSKA (reference sequence). This CDR3 comprises 14 residues. Deletions cut 0 bases from V and 3 bases from J, with 11 bases between.

This sequence joins TRBV12-3 or TRBV12-4 and TRBJ2-7, with TRBD2 matching over 12 bases. The V gene end was trimmed by 3 bases and the J gene end by 4 bases; junction bases not matched to a gene: 7. The CDR3 length is 16 residues. The CDR3 nucleotides read TGTGCCAGCAGTTTGGCGACTAGCGGGAGCCTTTACGAGCAGTACTTC. Protein: CASSLATSGSLYEQYF.

The chain links TRBV25-1 to TRBJ1-6, with 7 bases lining up with TRBD1. Germline V gives CDR1 MGHDK, CDR2 SYGVNS. This CDR3 spans 17 amino acids. V was pared by 7 bases and J by 4 bases, with 13 bases of the junction left unmatched. The CDR3 DNA is TGTGCCAGCATGTCAGGGAACGTCAGGGGGTATAATTCACCCCTCCACTTT. Protein sequence: CASMSGNVRGYNSPLHF.

The chain joins TRBV5-4 to TRBJ2-1; TRBD2 is a possible D gene (6 bases). Germline V gene sequence: CDR1 SGHNT, CDR2 YYREEE (reference sequence). Trimming shortened V by 4 bases and J by 0 bases, and 14 bases separated the two germline ends. This CDR3 comprises 16 residues. CDR3 sequence reads: CASSGWGVTSYNEQFF. The CDR3 DNA sequence: TGTGCCAGCAGCGGGTGGGGGGTCACCTCCTACAATGAGCAGTTCTTC.

The V gene is TRBV11-2, the J gene TRBJ2-7; 7 nucleotides match TRBD2. The V gene's germline CDR1 is SGHAT and CDR2 FQNNGV. V trimming: 6 bases; J trimming: 0 bases; junction bases outside the gene matches: 11. The CDR3 sequence is 16 residues long. As DNA, the CDR3 is TGTGCCAGCAGACGCTTGGGAGGGAGTATCTCCTACGAGCAGTACTTC. It translates to CASRRLGGSISYEQYF.

The V call is TRBV20-1, the J call TRBJ2-3; D is perhaps TRBD2 (6 bases). The CDR3 totals 14 residues. V lost 2 bases and J 5 bases, leaving 14 bases between the germline ends. The germline V gene encodes CDR1 DFQATT and CDR2 SNEGSKA (reference sequence). CDR3 protein: CSARLAFEKDTQYF. The CDR3 DNA follows: TGCAGTGCTAGACTAGCGTTTGAGAAAGATACGCAGTATTTT.

This clonotype was seen a handful of times. This chain links TRBV6-1 with TRBJ2-1; 10 positions match TRBD2. This CDR3 is built from 15 residues. CDR1 and CDR2 from the germline V gene are MNHNS and SASEGT. Trimming removed 5 bases from V and 9 bases from J; junction bases left unmatched: 10. CDR3 protein: CASSQQREGAGEQFF. In nucleotides, the CDR3 is TGTGCCAGCAGTCAGCAGCGGGAGGGGGCCGGTGAGCAGTTCTTC.